This T cell receptor beta chain was documented in a study of beta chain features in type 1 diabetes. There are a few counts of this clone. The investigators reverse transcribed all of the isolated RNA, so they sequenced expressed TCRB transcripts. Repertoires were generated with immunoSEQ multiplex PCR, while TCRdb's copy carries only in-frame clones and drops some. The sample has 250,000 to 350,000 clones, approximately 9.9% seen once. CDR3 length: 15 amino acids. With V trimmed by 0 bases and J by 9 bases, 7 bases remained unmatched. Germline V gene data show CDR1 as LGHNA and CDR2 as YSLEER. A single heparinised blood sample, averaging roughly 110 mL, was obtained per donor.

This clonotype was sampled from a woman under 40 in good health. The sample taken for sequencing was naive CD4+ T cells from blood. This chain connects TRBV4-3 to TRBJ2-3; 9 bases fit TRBD2. As DNA, the CDR3 is TGCGCCAGCAGCCAAGAAATAGCGGGAGACCCGACGCAGTATTTT. Translating it yields CASSQEIAGDPTQYF.